The clone carrying this T cell receptor beta chain was seen ten or more times. These data belong to a study of molecular identifiers for immune sequencing clone quantification. CDR3 size: 14 residues. The J segment lost 1 base and the V segment lost 5 bases, leaving 5 bases of the junction unmatched. The germline CDR1 and CDR2 sequences are SEHNR and FQNEAQ (reference sequence). TCRdb processed the PCR reads anew with MiXCR; each CDR3 protein has one entry. The table has about 320,000 distinct CDR3 sequences, about a fifth seen once; the top ten hold under 0.95%. Sequencing used naive CD8+ T cells from blood, with Jurkat cell RNA spiked in. Documented subset: FACS-sorted CD8+CD4-CCR7+CD45RA+ naive T cells. This chain uses TRBV7-9 with TRBJ2-7, with TRBD1 matching over 7 bases. This clonotype originated in a human donor in good health. Some libraries in this study had Jurkat cell RNA spiked in. CDR3 loop: CASSTGTASYEQYF. The CDR3 DNA is TGTGCCAGCAGCACCGGGACAGCGTCCTACGAGCAGTACTTC. Filled out from reference TRBV7-9 and TRBJ2-7, the complete variable domain reads DTGVSQNPRHKITKRGQNVTFRCDPISEHNRLYWYRQTLGQGPEFLTYFQNEAQLEKSRLLSDRFSAERPKGSFSTLEIQRTEQGDSAMYLCASSTGTASYEQYFGPGTRLTVT.